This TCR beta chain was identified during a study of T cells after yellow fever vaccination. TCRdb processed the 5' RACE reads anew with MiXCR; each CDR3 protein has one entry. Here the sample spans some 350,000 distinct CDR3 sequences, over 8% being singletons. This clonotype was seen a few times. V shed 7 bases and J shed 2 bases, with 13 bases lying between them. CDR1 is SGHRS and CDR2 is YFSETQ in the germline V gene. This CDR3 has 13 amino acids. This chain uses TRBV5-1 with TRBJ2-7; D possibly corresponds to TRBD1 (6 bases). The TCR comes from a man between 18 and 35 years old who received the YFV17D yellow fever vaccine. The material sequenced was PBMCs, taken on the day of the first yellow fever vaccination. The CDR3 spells CASQGTSPYEQYF. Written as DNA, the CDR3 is TGCGCCAGCCAGGGGACCTCGCCCTACGAGCAGTACTTC. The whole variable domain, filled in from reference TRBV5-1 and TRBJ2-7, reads KAGVTQTPRYLIKTRGQQVTLSCSPISGHRSVSWYQQTPGQGLQFLFEYFSETQRNKGNFPGRFSGRQFSNSRSEMNVSTLELGDSALYLCASQGTSPYEQYFGPGTRLTVT.